The 17 T cell receptor beta chains reported below all come from one sample, sequenced in a study of cytomegalovirus exposure and HLA in healthy donors. PCR used 60 Vbeta primers and 13 Jbeta primers. Some clones are missing from TCRdb's copy, which holds only in-frame ones; the method was immunoSEQ multiplex PCR. This sample carries approximately 150,000 clones, approximately 80% of them seen once, and the ten largest clones take roughly 7.5%. Sequenced: PBMCs. The source of these receptors is a young woman in good health and CMV-seropositive.

This clone was detected once. The V gene is TRBV5-6, the J gene TRBJ1-2, with TRBD1 as a possible D gene (5 bases). The V and J ends lost 0 bases and 2 bases respectively, with 11 bases between them. The CDR3 is 15 amino acids. From germline, CDR1 is SGHDT and CDR2 YYEEEE. The DNA of the CDR3 is TGTGCCAGCAGCTTGGACAGGTACTCCAACTATGGCTACACCTTC. Amino acids: CASSLDRYSNYGYTF.

The chain carries TRBV9 and TRBJ2-1; D is uncertain. Trimming removed 4 bases at V and 5 bases at J, with 7 bases between. Germline V gene lookup returns CDR1 SGDLS and CDR2 YYNGEE. This CDR3 comprises 12 residues. CDR3 region: CASSLLNNEQFF. The DNA for the CDR3 is TGTGCCAGCAGCCTCCTTAACAATGAGCAGTTCTTC. The full variable domain, in which reference TRBV9 and TRBJ2-1 provide the parts outside the CDR3, is DSGVTQTPKHLITATGQRVTLRCSPRSGDLSVYWYQQSLDQGLQFLIQYYNGEERAKGNILERFSAQQFPDLHSELNLSSLELGDSALYFCASSLLNNEQFFGPGTRLTVL.

The chain combines TRBV19 with TRBJ1-1; D might be TRBD1 (6 bases). Trimming stripped 6 bases from V and 2 bases from J, with 13 bases between. This CDR3 is built from 14 residues. Germline V CDR1 and CDR2: LNHDA, SQIVND (reference sequence). The CDR3 here is CASSLTGLNTEAFF. CDR3 in DNA: TGTGCCAGTAGCCTGACAGGATTAAACACTGAAGCTTTCTTT.

The rearrangement joins TRBV27 to TRBJ2-1; TRBD1 matches at 7 bases. The CDR3 loop spans 17 amino acids. Per germline, CDR1 MNHEY and CDR2 SMNVEV (reference sequence). Germline trimming cut 4 bases from V and 6 bases from J; bases unmatched to any gene: 15. The CDR3 protein is CASSWILFGTESNEQFF. CDR3 sequence (DNA): TGTGCCAGCAGTTGGATCCTCTTCGGGACAGAAAGCAATGAGCAGTTCTTC.

The chain joins TRBV6-5 to TRBJ1-2; 8 bases are a match to TRBD1. The CDR3 spans 12 residues. J was trimmed by 8 bases and V by 5 bases; bases with no gene match: 4. Germline lookup yields CDR1 MNHEY and CDR2 SVGAGI. The CDR3 nucleotides are TGTGCCAGCAGTCAGGGGGCTAACGGCTACACCTTC. Its protein product is CASSQGANGYTF.

The gene calls are TRBV19 and TRBJ2-2; TRBD2 aligns across 7 bases. J lost 3 bases, V lost 7 bases, and 17 bases had no gene match. The germline V gene has CDR1 LNHDA and CDR2 SQIVND (reference sequence). The CDR3 covers 18 residues. As DNA, the CDR3 is TGTGCCAGTAACGCGGGACTAAGGTCAACTCGGTACACCGGGGAGCTGTTTTTT. Protein: CASNAGLRSTRYTGELFF.

The chain employs TRBV5-1 and TRBJ2-5; 10 nucleotides align to TRBD2. J was trimmed by 5 bases and V by 3 bases; bases with no gene match: 4. The CDR3 covers 14 residues. The germline V gene encodes CDR1 SGHRS and CDR2 YFSETQ. CDR3 in DNA: TGCGCCAGCAGCTACTATAGCGGGGGGGAGACCCAGTACTTC. Encoded protein: CASSYYSGGETQYF.

The chain recombines TRBV5-6 with TRBJ1-3, with D unresolved. V was trimmed by 2 bases and J by 0 bases, leaving 9 bases between them. CDR3 length: 15 residues. Germline V gives CDR1 SGHDT, CDR2 YYEEEE. The CDR3 protein is CASSFSVGSGNTIYF. The CDR3 DNA is TGTGCCAGCAGCTTTTCTGTCGGCTCTGGAAACACCATATATTTT. Using reference TRBV5-6 and TRBJ1-3 for the parts outside the CDR3, the full variable domain is DAGVTQSPTHLIKTRGQQVTLRCSPKSGHDTVSWYQQALGQGPQFIFQYYEEEERQRGNFPDRFSGHQFPNYSSELNVNALLLGDSALYLCASSFSVGSGNTIYFGEGSWLTVV.

The V call is TRBV6-1, the J call TRBJ2-3; perhaps TRBD2 as D (6 bases). There are 18 residues in the CDR3. The V gene lost 4 bases and the J gene lost 1 base, with 21 bases spanning the gap. CDR1 is MNHNS and CDR2 is SASEGT in the germline V gene. This CDR3 reads CASSAIFNGGVGTDTQYF. CDR3 bases: TGTGCCAGCAGTGCGATCTTCAACGGGGGTGTCGGCACAGATACGCAGTATTTT.

This chain links TRBV27 with TRBJ2-5; D may be TRBD1 (5 bases). The end of the DNA fits TRBJ2-7 better, so the J call may be wrong. CDR3 length: 11 residues. Germline V gene data show CDR1 as MNHEY and CDR2 as SMNVEV (reference sequence). CDR3 DNA sequence: TGTGCCAGCAGCCAGGGCTACGAGCAGTACTTC. Amino acid sequence: CASSQGYEQYF.

This clone was counted between two and nine times. The rearrangement uses TRBV30 and TRBJ1-2; D remains unclear. CDR1 is GTSNPN and CDR2 is SVGIG in the germline V gene (reference sequence). The CDR3 spans 12 residues. V was trimmed by 3 bases and J by 1 base, leaving 6 bases between them. Here the CDR3 DNA reads TGTGCCTGGAGAGGAGATAACTATGGCTACACCTTC. It is translated as CAWRGDNYGYTF.

The chain uses TRBV7-2 and TRBJ1-2, with a possible D match to TRBD1 (5 bases). The V gene lost 1 base and the J gene lost 7 bases, with 13 bases spanning the gap. Germline V gene lookup returns CDR1 SGHTA and CDR2 FQGNSA. The CDR3 consists of 14 residues. The CDR3 bases are TGTGCCAGCAGCTTAGTCGGCAGGGTTGGTGGCTACACCTTC. As protein: CASSLVGRVGGYTF.

This clone was seen a single time. The same CDR3 is also encoded by other DNA sequences in this sample. The chain links TRBV19 to TRBJ1-1; no clear D gene. The CDR3 extends over 14 amino acids. Germline values: CDR1 LNHDA, CDR2 SQIVND (reference sequence). V was pared by 9 bases and J by 3 bases, with 17 bases between. In DNA form, the CDR3 reads TGTGCCAGCACTCCCCGGAGGCGGGACACTGAAGCTTTCTTT. This encodes CASTPRRRDTEAFF.

The chain employs TRBV28 and TRBJ2-7; 8 bases are shared with TRBD2. Germline V gene sequence: CDR1 MDHEN, CDR2 SYDVKM. CDR3 size: 14 residues. The ends lost 7 bases at V and 5 bases at J; junction bases unmatched: 10. CDR3 sequence (DNA): TGTGCCAGCATCCTAGCGGGTACGGGAAACGAGCAGTACTTC. Its translation is CASILAGTGNEQYF.

The chain recombines TRBV5-1 with TRBJ1-1; 9 nucleotides align to TRBD1. Per the germline V gene, CDR1 is SGHRS and CDR2 is YFSETQ. The V and J ends lost 2 bases and 2 bases, in that order; junction bases with no gene match: 7. This CDR3 spans 16 amino acids. CDR3 in amino acids: CASSFVYRGPNTEAFF. CDR3 coding DNA: TGCGCCAGCAGCTTCGTTTACAGGGGGCCTAACACTGAAGCTTTCTTT.

This chain connects TRBV13 to TRBJ2-7; D gene ambiguous. The germline gives CDR1 PRHDT, CDR2 FYEKMQ (reference sequence). The V end was cut by 0 bases, the J end by 6 bases, with 18 bases between. This CDR3 spans 16 amino acids. In DNA, the CDR3 is TGTGCCAGCAGCTTAGGCCTTGTAGATTTCGTGAGCGAGCAGTACTTC. Its protein is CASSLGLVDFVSEQYF.

The rearrangement links TRBV6-6 to TRBJ2-3; 10 positions match TRBD2. The CDR3 contains 16 residues. The V segment lost 2 bases and the J segment 5 bases; nucleotides outside the gene matches: 7. Germline V gene sequence: CDR1 MNHNY, CDR2 SVGAGI (reference sequence). The CDR3 loop is CASSYPSGGAVDTQYF. CDR3 coding DNA: TGTGCCAGCAGTTACCCCAGCGGGGGGGCCGTAGATACGCAGTATTTT.